This T cell receptor beta chain was captured by sequencing in a study of shared clonotypes between healthy human individuals. V lost 0 bases and J lost 6, with 9 bases in between. The CDR3 runs to 14 residues. From germline, CDR1 is MNHEY and CDR2 SVGAGI. Here immunoSEQ multiplex PCR was the method, and the copy in TCRdb shows in-frame clones only, minus some. Seen here are roughly 490,000 clones, 79% observed once, and the top ten hold approximately 12%. The sequence derives from a woman aged 40 to 49 in good health. Some clones in this sample may be carry-over from other donors' samples. Input material: PBMCs. V is TRBV6-5 and J is TRBJ2-1, with D possibly TRBD2 on 5 matching bases. CDR3 in amino acids: CASSYSLGINEQFF. The CDR3 DNA follows: TGTGCCAGCAGTTACTCACTAGGAATCAATGAGCAGTTCTTC.